The entry below gives a single T cell receptor beta chain sequence along with its context. The antigen remains undetermined. The data were obtained in a study of T cells in Graves' hyperthyroidism and ophthalmopathy. On the study more broadly: Peripheral blood was acquired at first diagnosis, ahead of any therapy whatsoever.

J was trimmed by 2 bases and V by 2 bases; bases with no gene match: 2. The CDR3 has 15 amino acids. In germline, CDR1 is MNHEY, CDR2 SMNVEV (reference sequence). Whole-study findings and limits: A 13 V-J signature model discriminated ophthalmopathy versus stable hyperthyroidism.

Patients aged 18 to 65 had newly diagnosed hyperthyroidism lasting under 2 months. Each diagnosis was grounded in clinical symptoms, serum thyroxine and TRAb, thyroid ultrasound, and orbital computed tomography. Researchers amplified the TCR beta CDR3 regions from RNA transcripts. The HTBI set primed first-round TCR CDR3 RT-PCR. Each CDR3 protein is one row after TCRdb ran MiXCR on the multiplex PCR reads. The sample lists some 690,000 distinct CDR3 sequences; roughly a sixth were seen once. The sequence was obtained from a man aged 50 to 59 with Graves' hyperthyroidism. The chain carries TRBV27 and TRBJ2-3; TRBD1 agrees at 9 bases. The sequenced sample consisted of blood. CDR3 protein: CASSLGTGTTDTQYF. As DNA, the CDR3 is TGTGCCAGCAGTTTAGGGACAGGGACCACAGATACGCAGTATTTT.